These 7 T cell receptor beta chains originate from one sample sequenced in a study of CD8+ T cells in alopecia areata (dated by TCRdb to about 2018). Interpreted using the paper, the time point label stands for: baseline before oral tofacitinib. Receptors were amplified or captured by the immunoSEQ multiplex PCR assay. For TCR sequencing, RNA was extracted from every sample and reverse transcribed into cDNA to serve as template. In its TCRdb copy, this immuneACCESS table keeps in-frame sequences only and misses some clones. Where compared with another copy, unresolved V genes explain less than half of these, and the others have no known cause. The sample records roughly 170,000 clones, about 60% of which are singletons. Roughly 14% of the sample rests with the top ten. The sequencing here drew on CD4+ T cells sorted from blood, taken at week 0. These receptors came from a human donor with alopecia areata.

V and J are TRBV29-1 and TRBJ2-3; 8 nucleotides align to TRBD2. The CDR3 consists of 14 residues. The V and J ends lost 7 bases and 2 bases, in that order; junction bases with no gene match: 8. Germline V gene lookup returns CDR1 SQVTM and CDR2 ANQGSEA. The chain's CDR3 is CSARRGANTDTQYF. In DNA, the CDR3 is TGCAGCGCCCGGCGGGGGGCGAACACAGATACGCAGTATTTT.

This clone was detected only a few times. A much more abundant neighbour one base away suggests this may be a read error. The gene calls are TRBV14 and TRBJ2-1; 8 bases line up with TRBD2. The CDR3 spans 16 residues. Trimming at V came to 4 bases and at J to 5 bases, leaving 10 bases not matched to a gene. Looked up from germline, CDR1 is SGHDN and CDR2 is FVKESK. The CDR3 here is CASSPIGGGIDNEQFF. CDR3 nucleotides: TGTGCCAGCAGCCCAATAGGCGGGGGGATTGACAATGAGCAGTTCTTC.

The V and J genes are TRBV30 and TRBJ2-5; D might be TRBD2 (7 bases). This CDR3 is built from 14 residues. Germline V gene lookup returns CDR1 GTSNPN and CDR2 SVGIG (reference sequence). Trimming shortened V by 1 base and J by 2 bases, and 11 bases separated the two germline ends. The CDR3, as DNA: TGTGCCTGGAGTGAGGGGGGGCAGCAAGAGACCCAGTACTTC. This gives the protein CAWSEGGQQETQYF.

This clone turned up a few times. This sequence joins TRBV5-1 and TRBJ2-3; the match to TRBD1 covers 9 bases. V lost 3 bases, J lost 2 bases, and 4 bases stayed unmatched. The CDR3 contains 15 residues. Germline V gives CDR1 SGHRS, CDR2 YFSETQ. The CDR3 sequence: CASSWGQGHTDTQYF. The CDR3 DNA follows: TGCGCCAGCAGCTGGGGACAGGGCCACACAGATACGCAGTATTTT. The full variable domain, rest sourced from reference TRBV5-1 and TRBJ2-3, is KAGVTQTPRYLIKTRGQQVTLSCSPISGHRSVSWYQQTPGQGLQFLFEYFSETQRNKGNFPGRFSGRQFSNSRSEMNVSTLELGDSALYLCASSWGQGHTDTQYFGPGTRLTVL.

This clone was seen just once. The genes are TRBV4-1 and TRBJ1-1, with D possibly being TRBD1 (5 bases). Trimming removed 5 bases from V and 2 bases from J, with 9 bases in between. This CDR3 spans 13 amino acids. Germline V gene sequence: CDR1 MGHRA, CDR2 YSYEKL. As DNA, the CDR3 is TGCGCCAGCAGCTCAGGGACCAACACTGAAGCTTTCTTT. Its translation: CASSSGTNTEAFF.

The chain recombines TRBV29-1 with TRBJ2-5; TRBD2 agrees at 8 bases. CDR3 size: 13 residues. V lost 7 bases to trimming and J lost 1 base; unmatched junction nucleotides: 5. The germline gives CDR1 SQVTM, CDR2 ANQGSEA. CDR3 region: CSAITSGQETQYF. The DNA of the CDR3 is TGCAGCGCAATAACTAGCGGCCAAGAGACCCAGTACTTC.

CDR3 residues: CAWSVLGYEQFF. CDR3 sequence (DNA): TGTGCCTGGAGTGTACTGGGATATGAGCAGTTCTTC. The rearrangement links TRBV30 to TRBJ2-1, with no clear D. Germline lookup yields CDR1 GTSNPN and CDR2 SVGIG (reference sequence). Trimming cost V 0 bases and J 8 bases, with 8 bases left between them. CDR3 length: 12 residues.